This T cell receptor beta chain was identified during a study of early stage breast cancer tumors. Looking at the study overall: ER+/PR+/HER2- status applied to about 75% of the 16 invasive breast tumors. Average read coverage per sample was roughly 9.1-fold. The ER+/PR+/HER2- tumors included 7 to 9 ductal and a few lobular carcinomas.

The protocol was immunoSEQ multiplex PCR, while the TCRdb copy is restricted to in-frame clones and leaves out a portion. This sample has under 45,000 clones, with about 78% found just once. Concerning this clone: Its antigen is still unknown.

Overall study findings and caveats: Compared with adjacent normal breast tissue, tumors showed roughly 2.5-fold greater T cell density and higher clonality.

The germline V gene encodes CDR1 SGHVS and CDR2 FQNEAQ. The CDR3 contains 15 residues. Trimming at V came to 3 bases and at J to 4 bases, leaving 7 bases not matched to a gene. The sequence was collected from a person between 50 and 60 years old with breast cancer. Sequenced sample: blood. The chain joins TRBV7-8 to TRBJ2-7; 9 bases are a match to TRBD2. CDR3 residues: CASSLSTSGLYEQYV. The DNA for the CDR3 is TGTGCCAGCAGCTTGTCCACTAGCGGGTTGTACGAGCAGTACGTC.